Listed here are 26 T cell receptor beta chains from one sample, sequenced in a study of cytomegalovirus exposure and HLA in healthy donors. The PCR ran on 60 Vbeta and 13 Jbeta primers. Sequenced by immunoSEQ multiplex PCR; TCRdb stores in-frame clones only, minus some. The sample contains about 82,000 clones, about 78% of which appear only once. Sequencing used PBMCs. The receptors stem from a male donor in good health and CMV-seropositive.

The CDR3 DNA reads as TGTGCCAGCAGCTTACTAAGTAATAATGAAAAACTGTTTTTT. This translates into CASSLLSNNEKLFF. The chain uses TRBV11-2 and TRBJ1-4; D gene unclear. V was pared by 2 bases and J by 4 bases, with 8 bases between. CDR3 length: 14 residues. Germline V gives CDR1 SGHAT, CDR2 FQNNGV. The full variable domain, with the rest looked up from reference TRBV11-2 and TRBJ1-4, is EAGVAQSPRYKIIEKRQSVAFWCNPISGHATLYWYQQILGQGPKLLIQFQNNGVVDDSQLPKDRFSAERLKGVDSTLKIQPAKLEDSAVYLCASSLLSNNEKLFFGSGTQLSVL.

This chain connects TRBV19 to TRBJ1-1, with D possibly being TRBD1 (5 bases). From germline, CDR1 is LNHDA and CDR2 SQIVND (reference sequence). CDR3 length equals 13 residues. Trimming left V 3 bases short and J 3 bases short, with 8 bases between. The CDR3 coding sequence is TGTGCCAGTAGTATCAAAGGGGACACTGAAGCTTTCTTT. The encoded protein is CASSIKGDTEAFF.

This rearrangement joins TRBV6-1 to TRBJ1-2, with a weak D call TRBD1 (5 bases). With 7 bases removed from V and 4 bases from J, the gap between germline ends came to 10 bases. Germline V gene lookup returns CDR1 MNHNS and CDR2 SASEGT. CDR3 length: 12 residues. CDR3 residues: CASNPGPYGYTF. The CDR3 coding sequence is TGTGCCAGCAACCCAGGGCCCTATGGCTACACCTTC.

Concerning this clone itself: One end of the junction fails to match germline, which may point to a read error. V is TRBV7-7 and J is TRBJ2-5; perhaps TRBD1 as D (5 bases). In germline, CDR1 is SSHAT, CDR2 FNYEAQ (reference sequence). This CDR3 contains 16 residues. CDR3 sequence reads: CASSVGTGGLQETQYF. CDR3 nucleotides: TGTGCTAGCAGCGTGGGAACAGGTGGGCTCCAAGAGACCCAGTACTTC.

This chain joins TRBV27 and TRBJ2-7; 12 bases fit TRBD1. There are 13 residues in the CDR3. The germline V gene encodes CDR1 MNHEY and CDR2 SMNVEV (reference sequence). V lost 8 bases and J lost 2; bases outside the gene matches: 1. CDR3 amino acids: CASRDRGPYEQYF. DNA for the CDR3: TGTGCCAGCCGGGACAGGGGGCCCTACGAGCAGTACTTC.

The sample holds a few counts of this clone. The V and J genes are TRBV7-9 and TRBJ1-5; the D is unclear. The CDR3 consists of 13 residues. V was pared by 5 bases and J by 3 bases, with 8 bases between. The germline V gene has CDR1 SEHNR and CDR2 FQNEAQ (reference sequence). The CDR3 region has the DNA TGTGCCAGCAGCAACCGGGACAATCAGCCCCAGCATTTT. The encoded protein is CASSNRDNQPQHF. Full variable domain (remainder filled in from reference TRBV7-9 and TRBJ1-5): DTGVSQNPRHKITKRGQNVTFRCDPISEHNRLYWYRQTLGQGPEFLTYFQNEAQLEKSRLLSDRFSAERPKGSFSTLEIQRTEQGDSAMYLCASSNRDNQPQHFGDGTRLSIL.

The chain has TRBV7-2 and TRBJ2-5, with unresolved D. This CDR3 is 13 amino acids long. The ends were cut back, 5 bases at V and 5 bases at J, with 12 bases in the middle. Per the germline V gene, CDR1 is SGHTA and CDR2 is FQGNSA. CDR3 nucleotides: TGTGCCAGCAGCCGCCCGGGTTTGGAGACCCAGTACTTC. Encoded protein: CASSRPGLETQYF.

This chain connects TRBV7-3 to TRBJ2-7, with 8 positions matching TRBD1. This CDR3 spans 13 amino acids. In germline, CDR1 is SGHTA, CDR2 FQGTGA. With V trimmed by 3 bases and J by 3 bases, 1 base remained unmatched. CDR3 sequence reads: CASSFGQGYEQYF. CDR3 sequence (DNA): TGTGCCAGCAGCTTCGGACAGGGCTACGAGCAGTACTTC.

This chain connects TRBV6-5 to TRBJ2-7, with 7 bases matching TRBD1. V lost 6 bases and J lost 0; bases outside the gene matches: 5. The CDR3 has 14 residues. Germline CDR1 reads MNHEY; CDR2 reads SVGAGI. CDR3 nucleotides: TGTGCCAGCAGCCAACAGGGGAACTCCTACGAGCAGTACTTC. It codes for CASSQQGNSYEQYF.

DNA for the CDR3: TGTGCCAGCAGTCTAGCGGGGGGGCTTTGGGGCACAGATACGCAGTATTTT. Protein product: CASSLAGGLWGTDTQYF. This chain connects TRBV27 to TRBJ2-3; 12 nucleotides agree with TRBD2. Germline CDR1 and CDR2: MNHEY and SMNVEV (reference sequence). V gave up 5 bases and J gave up 1 base; unmatched junction bases: 7. This CDR3 contains 17 residues.

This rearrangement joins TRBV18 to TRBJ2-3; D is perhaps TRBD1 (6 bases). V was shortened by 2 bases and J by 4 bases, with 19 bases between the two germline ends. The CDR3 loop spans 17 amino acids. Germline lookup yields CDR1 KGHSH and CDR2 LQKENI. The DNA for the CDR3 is TGTGCCAGCTCACCATCTTGGACAGCCTCAAGGGCAGATACGCAGTATTTT. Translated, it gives CASSPSWTASRADTQYF.

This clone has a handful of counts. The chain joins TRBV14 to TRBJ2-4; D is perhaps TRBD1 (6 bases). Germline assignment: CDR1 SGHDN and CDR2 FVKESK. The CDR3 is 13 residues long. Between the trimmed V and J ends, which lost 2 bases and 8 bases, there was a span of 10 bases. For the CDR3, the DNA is TGTGCCAGCAGCCAAACAGGGATAGACATTCAGTACTTC. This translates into CASSQTGIDIQYF.

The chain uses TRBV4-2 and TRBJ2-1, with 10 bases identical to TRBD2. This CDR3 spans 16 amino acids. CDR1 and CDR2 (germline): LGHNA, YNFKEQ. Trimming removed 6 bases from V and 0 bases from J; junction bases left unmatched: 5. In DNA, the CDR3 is TGTGCCAGCAGTCGAGCGGGGGGGAACTCCTACAATGAGCAGTTCTTC. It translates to CASSRAGGNSYNEQFF.

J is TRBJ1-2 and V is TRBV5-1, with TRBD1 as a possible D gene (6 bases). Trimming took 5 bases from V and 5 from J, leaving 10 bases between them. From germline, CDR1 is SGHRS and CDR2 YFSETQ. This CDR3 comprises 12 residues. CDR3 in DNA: TGCGCCAGCAGTCAGGGGACATATGGCTACACCTTC. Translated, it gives CASSQGTYGYTF.

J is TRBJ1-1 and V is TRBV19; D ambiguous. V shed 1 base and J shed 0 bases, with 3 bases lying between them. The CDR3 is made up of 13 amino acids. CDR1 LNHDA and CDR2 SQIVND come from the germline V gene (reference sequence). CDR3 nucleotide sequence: TGTGCCAGTAGTATAGTAGTGAACACTGAAGCTTTCTTT. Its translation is CASSIVVNTEAFF.

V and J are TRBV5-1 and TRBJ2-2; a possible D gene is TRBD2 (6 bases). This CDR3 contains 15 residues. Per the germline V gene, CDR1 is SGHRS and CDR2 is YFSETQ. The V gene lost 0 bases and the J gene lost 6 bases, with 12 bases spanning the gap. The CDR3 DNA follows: TGCGCCAGCAGCTTGGCGGGAGAGGATTCCGGGGAGCTGTTTTTT. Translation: CASSLAGEDSGELFF. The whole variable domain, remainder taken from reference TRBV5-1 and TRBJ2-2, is KAGVTQTPRYLIKTRGQQVTLSCSPISGHRSVSWYQQTPGQGLQFLFEYFSETQRNKGNFPGRFSGRQFSNSRSEMNVSTLELGDSALYLCASSLAGEDSGELFFGEGSRLTVL.

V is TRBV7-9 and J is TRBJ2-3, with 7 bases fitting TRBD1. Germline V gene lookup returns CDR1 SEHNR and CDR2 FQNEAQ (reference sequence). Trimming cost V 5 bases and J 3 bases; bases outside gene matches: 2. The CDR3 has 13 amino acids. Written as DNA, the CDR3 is TGTGCCAGCAGCAGACAGGGAACAGATACGCAGTATTTT. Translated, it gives CASSRQGTDTQYF.

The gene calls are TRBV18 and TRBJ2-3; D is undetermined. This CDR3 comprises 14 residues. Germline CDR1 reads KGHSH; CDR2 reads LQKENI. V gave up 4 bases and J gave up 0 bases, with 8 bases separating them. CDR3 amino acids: CASSLSLSTDTQYF. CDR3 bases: TGTGCCAGCTCACTATCGTTAAGCACAGATACGCAGTATTTT.

The CDR3 loop reads CASSQLAGVSYNEQFF. Here the CDR3 DNA reads TGTGCCAGCAGCCAACTAGCGGGAGTCTCCTACAATGAGCAGTTCTTC. V gene TRBV27 combines with J gene TRBJ2-1, with TRBD2 matching 11 bases. The CDR3 contains 16 residues. Germline V gene lookup returns CDR1 MNHEY and CDR2 SMNVEV (reference sequence). V gave up 6 bases and J gave up 0 bases; unmatched junction bases: 4.

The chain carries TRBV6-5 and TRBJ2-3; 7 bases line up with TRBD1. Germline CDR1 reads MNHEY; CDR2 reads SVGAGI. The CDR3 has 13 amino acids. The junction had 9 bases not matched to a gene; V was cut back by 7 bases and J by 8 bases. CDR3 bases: TGTGCCAGCATTCGTACAGGGGAAGGTACGCAGTATTTT. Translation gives CASIRTGEGTQYF.

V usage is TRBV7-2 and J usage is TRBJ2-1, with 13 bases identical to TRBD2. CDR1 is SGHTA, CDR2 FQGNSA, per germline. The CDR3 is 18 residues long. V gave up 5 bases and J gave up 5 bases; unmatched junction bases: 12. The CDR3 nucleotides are TGTGCCAGCAGCCTAAGACCGCGACTAGCGGGGGGTGACAATGAGCAGTTCTTC. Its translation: CASSLRPRLAGGDNEQFF.

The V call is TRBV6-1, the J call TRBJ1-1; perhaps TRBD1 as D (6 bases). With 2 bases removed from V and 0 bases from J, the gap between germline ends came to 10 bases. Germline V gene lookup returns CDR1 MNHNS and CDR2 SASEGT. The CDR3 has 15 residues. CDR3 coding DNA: TGTGCCAGCAGTGAACAGGGGTTCATGAACACTGAAGCTTTCTTT. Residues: CASSEQGFMNTEAFF.

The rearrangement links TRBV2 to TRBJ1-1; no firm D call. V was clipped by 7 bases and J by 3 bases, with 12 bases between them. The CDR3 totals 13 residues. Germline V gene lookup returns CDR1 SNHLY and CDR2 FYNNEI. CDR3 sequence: CASTTGWDTEAFF. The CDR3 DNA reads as TGTGCCAGCACGACGGGTTGGGACACTGAAGCTTTCTTT.

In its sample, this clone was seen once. This CDR3 reads CASSEEGGTGELFF. For the CDR3, the DNA is TGTGCCAGCAGTGAGGAGGGCGGCACCGGGGAGCTGTTTTTT. The V gene is TRBV6-4, the J gene TRBJ2-2; a possible D gene is TRBD2 (6 bases). Germline lookup yields CDR1 MRHNA and CDR2 SNTAGT. The CDR3 is 14 residues long. Trimming shortened V by 3 bases and J by 4 bases, and 9 bases separated the two germline ends.

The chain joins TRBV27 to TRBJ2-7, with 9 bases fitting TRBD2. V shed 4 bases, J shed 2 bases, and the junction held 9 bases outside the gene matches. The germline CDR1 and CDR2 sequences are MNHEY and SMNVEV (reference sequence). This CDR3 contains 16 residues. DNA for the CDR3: TGTGCCAGCAGTTCCCGCCTCGCTAGCGGGACCTACGAGCAGTACTTC. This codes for CASSSRLASGTYEQYF.

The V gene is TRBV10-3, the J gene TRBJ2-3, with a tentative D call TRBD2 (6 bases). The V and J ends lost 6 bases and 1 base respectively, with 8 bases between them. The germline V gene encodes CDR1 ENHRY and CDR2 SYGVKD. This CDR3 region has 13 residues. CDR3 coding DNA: TGTGCCATCAGGGAGGGCCGCACAGATACGCAGTATTTT. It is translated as CAIREGRTDTQYF.